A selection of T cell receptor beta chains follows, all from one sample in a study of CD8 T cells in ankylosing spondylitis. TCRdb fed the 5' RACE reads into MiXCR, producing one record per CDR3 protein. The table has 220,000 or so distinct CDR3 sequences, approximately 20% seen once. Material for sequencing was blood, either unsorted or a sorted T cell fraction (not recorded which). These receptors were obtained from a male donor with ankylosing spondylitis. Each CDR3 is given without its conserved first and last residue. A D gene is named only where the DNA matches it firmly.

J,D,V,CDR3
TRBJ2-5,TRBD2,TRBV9,ASSVGERDQETQY
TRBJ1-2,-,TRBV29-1,SVEPSYGYT
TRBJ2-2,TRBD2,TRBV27,ASSPLSGKITGELF
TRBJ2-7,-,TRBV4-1,ASSQDRGTDFYEQY
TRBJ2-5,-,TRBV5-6,ASSLMAKETQY
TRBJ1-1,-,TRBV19,ASSIGGSEAF
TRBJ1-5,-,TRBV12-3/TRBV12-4,ASSPTYQPQH
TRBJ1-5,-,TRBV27,ASSLTGGNQPQH
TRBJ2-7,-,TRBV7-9,ASSPPSGGEQY
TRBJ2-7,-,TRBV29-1,SVGSPGSWEEQY
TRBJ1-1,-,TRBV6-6,ASSRDVGTEAF
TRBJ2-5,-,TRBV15,ATSGPGIFQETQY
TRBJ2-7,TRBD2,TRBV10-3,AISDPGTTYEQY
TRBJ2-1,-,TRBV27,ASSLGLKRDEQF
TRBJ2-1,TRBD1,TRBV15,ATGTGLYNEQF
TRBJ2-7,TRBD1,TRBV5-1,ASSLGQGSYEQY
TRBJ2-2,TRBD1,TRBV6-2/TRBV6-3,ASSYTPGQGTGELF
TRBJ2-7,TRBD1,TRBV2,ASTGTGGFSYEQY
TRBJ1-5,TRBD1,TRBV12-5,ASGLVRQGQPQH
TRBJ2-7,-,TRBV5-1,ASSLAVSSYEQY
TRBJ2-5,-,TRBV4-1,ASSQDEDYTETQY
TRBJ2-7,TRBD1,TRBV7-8,ASSLRTGGREEQY
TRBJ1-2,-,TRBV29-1,SVVSGAPYYGYT
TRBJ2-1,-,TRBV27,ASSSSAMTQGNEQF
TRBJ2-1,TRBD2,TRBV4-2,ASSQEWASGSNEQF
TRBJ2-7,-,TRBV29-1,SFREGTYEQY
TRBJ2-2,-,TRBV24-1,ATSENRLTGELF
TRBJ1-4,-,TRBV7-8,ASSSGWDGSTNEKLF
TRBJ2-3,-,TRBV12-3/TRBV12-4,ATLVQPTDTQY
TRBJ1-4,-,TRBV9,ASSAGGGEKLF
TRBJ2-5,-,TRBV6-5,ASSYLPGQETQY
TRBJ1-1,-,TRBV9,ASSVGSTSGYTEAF
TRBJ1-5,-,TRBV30,AWRAGGQPQH
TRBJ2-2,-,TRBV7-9,ASSLVAEGTGELF
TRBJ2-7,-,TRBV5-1,ASSLTTNYEQY
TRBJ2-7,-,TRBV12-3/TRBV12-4,ASGQLSSYEQY
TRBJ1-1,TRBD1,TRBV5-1,ASRYGQGNTEAF
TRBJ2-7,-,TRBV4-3,ASSQEVGSYYEQY
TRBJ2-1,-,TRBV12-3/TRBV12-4,ASSLSATERQF
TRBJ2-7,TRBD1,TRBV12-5,ASGLSTGGSYEQY
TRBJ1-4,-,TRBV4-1,ASSQDSPQGRANEKLF
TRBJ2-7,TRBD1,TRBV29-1,SVVGGTGSYEQY